The rows below give T cell receptor beta chains drawn from one sample of a study of T cells in Graves' hyperthyroidism and ophthalmopathy. MiXCR, applied by TCRdb to the multiplex PCR reads, yields one record per CDR3 protein. The data show some 320,000 distinct CDR3 sequences, with roughly 13% seen just once and roughly 35% held by the top ten. The sequencing sample was made of blood. These receptors were taken from a woman aged 40 to 50 with Graves' ophthalmopathy. Each CDR3 is given with its conserved first and last residue. The D gene is left open where the match is weak. Size values are once, few and many counts, or a class for expanded clones, and some rows have none.

V gene,J gene,clone size,D gene,CDR3 DNA,CDR3 protein
TRBV7-2,TRBJ1-2,-,TRBD1,TGTGCCAGCAGCCAACGGGGACAGGGGGTTCGTGATGGCTACACCTTC,CASSQRGQGVRDGYTF
TRBV28,TRBJ1-3,many,-,TGTGCCAGCAACAGACGCTCTGGAAACACCATATATTTT,CASNRRSGNTIYF
TRBV6-1,TRBJ1-5,few,TRBD1,TGTGCCAGCAGTGATTGGGACAGGGGTGGCAATCAGCCCCAGCATTTT,CASSDWDRGGNQPQHF
TRBV2,TRBJ1-6,few,-,TGTGCCAGCTCTATCCTAAGCTCCTATAATTCACCCCTCCACTTT,CASSILSSYNSPLHF
TRBV5-6,TRBJ2-7,few,-,TGTGCCAGCAGCTTCGGGGGGCGCGTCTACGAGCAGTACTTC,CASSFGGRVYEQYF
TRBV5-4,TRBJ2-1,few,-,TGTGCCAGCAGCTTACAGGTTACCGTCTACAATGAGCAGTTCTTC,CASSLQVTVYNEQFF
TRBV7-9,TRBJ2-6,-,-,TGTGCCAGCATCGAGTTAATTGCTGGGGCCAACGTCCTGACTTTC,CASIELIAGANVLTF
TRBV28,TRBJ2-1,many,-,TGTGCCAGCACCCCTTGGGGGGACTTCCAATACAATGAGCAGTTCTTC,CASTPWGDFQYNEQFF
TRBV5-1,TRBJ2-1,-,TRBD1,TGCGCCAGCAGCTTAGAGGGGGCGCGGTTGAATGAGCAGTTCTTC,CASSLEGARLNEQFF
TRBV9,TRBJ1-2,-,-,TGTGCCAGCAGGAAACTCACAGGGAATGGCTACACCTTC,CASRKLTGNGYTF
TRBV12-3/TRBV12-4,TRBJ1-1,many,-,TGTGCCAGCAGTCCAAGGGCGCTGAACACTGAAGCTTTCTTT,CASSPRALNTEAFF
TRBV7-9,TRBJ2-2,-,-,TGTGCCAGCAGCCCTAGGGAGGGGGGCAGGGGGAACACCGGGGAGCTGTTTTTT,CASSPREGGRGNTGELFF
TRBV6-1,TRBJ1-2,many,-,TGTGCCAGCACAGCGGAGAACTATGGCTACACCTTC,CASTAENYGYTF
TRBV19,TRBJ2-5,few,-,TGTGCCAGTGGTTTTCGGACGACCACAGGGGAGACCCAGTACTTC,CASGFRTTTGETQYF
TRBV11-2,TRBJ2-3,many,TRBD2,TGTGCCAGCAGCCAATCTAGCGGGAGCACAGATACGCAGTATTTT,CASSQSSGSTDTQYF
TRBV5-1,TRBJ2-1,-,-,TGCGCCGGCAGCTCCTACAAGGAGCAGTTCTTC,CAGSSYKEQFF
TRBV28,TRBJ2-2,many,-,TGTGCCAGCAGCCCCCACCACGACACCGGGGAGCTGTTTTTT,CASSPHHDTGELFF
TRBV30,TRBJ2-1,few,-,TGTGCCTCTAATAGTGACAATGAGCAGTTCTTC,CASNSDNEQFF
TRBV6-1,TRBJ1-5,many,-,-,CASSTSTGLSNQPQHF
TRBV25-1,TRBJ2-1,-,TRBD1,TGTGCCAGCAGTGCCCAGGGGGCTTGGTACAATGAGCAGTTCTTC,CASSAQGAWYNEQFF
TRBV30,TRBJ1-2,few,-,TGTGCCTGGGGGAAAACATCTAACTATGGCTACACCTTC,CAWGKTSNYGYTF
TRBV2,TRBJ2-2,many,-,TGTGCCAGCAGTGAGGGGGTAACCGGGGAGCTGTTTTTT,CASSEGVTGELFF
TRBV3-1,TRBJ2-5,few,TRBD2,TGTGCCAGCAGCCAAGCGGGACTAGCGGGGCCCAGGGGGACCCAGTACTTC,CASSQAGLAGPRGTQYF
TRBV5-1,TRBJ1-1,many,-,TGCGCCAGCAGCTTGACAGGGCCTGAAGCTTTCTTT,CASSLTGPEAFF
TRBV6-2/TRBV6-3,TRBJ2-5,many,TRBD1,TGTGCCAGCAGTGCCCGGGACAGGGGGCTACCGGAGACCCAGTACTTC,CASSARDRGLPETQYF
TRBV11-2,TRBJ2-4,few,-,TGTGCCAGCAGCTTAGATGGGGGGGGGCTAGCCAAAAACATTCAGTACTTC,CASSLDGGGLAKNIQYF
TRBV5-6,TRBJ2-3,-,-,TGTGCCAGCAGCTTGATAAGAGCAGATACGCAGTATTTT,CASSLIRADTQYF
TRBV5-1,TRBJ1-1,many,-,TGCGCCAGCAGCTACACCACGAACACTGAAGCTTTCTTT,CASSYTTNTEAFF
TRBV28,TRBJ1-1,many,TRBD1,TGTGCCAGCAGCTCGGGACAGGTCTTCACTGAAGCTTTCTTT,CASSSGQVFTEAFF
TRBV19,TRBJ1-4,few,TRBD1,TGTGCCAGTAGTACCGACAGGGGTGATGAAAAACTGTTTTTT,CASSTDRGDEKLFF
TRBV6-5,TRBJ1-5,many,-,TGTGCCAGCAGTTCTCGGATTCAGCAGCCCCAGCATTTT,CASSSRIQQPQHF
TRBV29-1,TRBJ2-7,few,TRBD1,TGCAGCGCCTGGACAGGGGGAAGCTACGAGCAGTACTTC,CSAWTGGSYEQYF
TRBV5-1,TRBJ2-7,-,TRBD2,TGCGCCAGCAGCTTAACTAGCGGGGGTTACGAGCAGTACTTC,CASSLTSGGYEQYF
TRBV28,TRBJ1-1,-,-,TGTGCCAGCCGTATCAGGGTCTCGGCGAACACTGAAGCTTTCTTT,CASRIRVSANTEAFF
TRBV20-1,TRBJ2-1,-,TRBD2,TGCAGTGCTAGAGCCGGGACTAGCGGGGAATTCTACAATGAGCAGTTCTTC,CSARAGTSGEFYNEQFF
TRBV19,TRBJ1-5,many,-,TGTGCCAGTAGTCGCGACAATCAAGCGAATCAGCCCCAGCATTTT,CASSRDNQANQPQHF
TRBV28,TRBJ2-3,many,-,TGTGCCAGCAGTTGGGGACGGAGCACAGATACGCAGTATTTT,CASSWGRSTDTQYF
TRBV6-1,TRBJ1-1,many,-,TGTGCCAGCCCGGGACCGTTGAACACTGAAGCTTTCTTT,CASPGPLNTEAFF
TRBV7-9,TRBJ1-1,few,-,TGTGCCAGCAGCAGTCGACAGGAGGTTGAAGCTTTCTTT,CASSSRQEVEAFF
TRBV11-2,TRBJ2-1,many,TRBD2,TGTGCCAGCAGCTATATAGCGGGAAAGAATGAGCAGTTCTTC,CASSYIAGKNEQFF
TRBV6-1,TRBJ2-1,few,TRBD2,TGTGCCACCGGGAGACTAGCGGGCCCGCGCAATGAGCAGTTCTTC,CATGRLAGPRNEQFF
TRBV14,TRBJ2-3,-,-,TGTGCCAGCAGCCGAGGAGACAGTGCAAGGAGCACAGATACGCAGTATTTT,CASSRGDSARSTDTQYF
TRBV6-2/TRBV6-3,TRBJ1-1,many,TRBD1,TGTGCCAGCACCAGAGAGGGGGCCCCGAACACTGAAGCTTTCTTT,CASTREGAPNTEAFF
TRBV20-1,TRBJ2-1,many,TRBD1,TGCAGTGCTAGAGGACGAGGCGGGACAGGAGCATACAATGAGCAGTTCTTC,CSARGRGGTGAYNEQFF
TRBV2,TRBJ1-1,many,TRBD1,TGTGCCAACAAACAGGGGAGCATGAACACTGAAGCTTTCTTT,CANKQGSMNTEAFF
TRBV5-1,TRBJ2-1,few,TRBD1,TGCGCCAGCAGCACAGACAGGGTTTTAGGTGAGCAGTTCTTC,CASSTDRVLGEQFF
TRBV5-1,TRBJ2-1,-,TRBD2,TGCGCCAGCAGTGAACGACGGGGGGTTACTGATGAGCAGTTCTTC,CASSERRGVTDEQFF
TRBV27,TRBJ1-5,many,TRBD1,TGTGCCAGCAGTCCCCAGGGACAGGGGACGAATCAGCCCCAGCATTTT,CASSPQGQGTNQPQHF
TRBV5-1,TRBJ1-1,many,-,TGCGCCAGCAGCGGCCGGGACTCGGGGTTCACTGAAGCTTTCTTT,CASSGRDSGFTEAFF
TRBV2,TRBJ1-1,many,-,TGTGCCAGCAGTGATTGGCAGGGTGAGACTGAAGCTTTCTTT,CASSDWQGETEAFF
TRBV7-2,TRBJ2-5,many,TRBD2,TGTGCCAGCAGCCTCCGGCTGACTAGCGGGGGAAAGCAAGAGACCCAGTACTTC,CASSLRLTSGGKQETQYF
TRBV29-1,TRBJ1-1,many,-,TGCAGCGTTGTGGTGGGGCAGGCTGAAGCTTTCTTT,CSVVVGQAEAFF
TRBV11-3,TRBJ2-3,few,-,TGTGCCAGCAGCTTCGGGGCCTACTCAGATACGCAGTATTTT,CASSFGAYSDTQYF
TRBV4-1,TRBJ2-7,few,-,TGCGCCAGCAGCCAAGGATCCCAGTACGAGCAGTACTTC,CASSQGSQYEQYF
TRBV15,TRBJ1-1,many,-,TGTGCCACCAGCAGGTCGGACAGGAACACTGAAGCTTTCTTT,CATSRSDRNTEAFF
TRBV5-1,TRBJ2-7,many,TRBD2,TGTGCCAGCAGCCGAGGGACTAGCGGGACCTACGAGCAGTACTTC,CASSRGTSGTYEQYF
TRBV12-3/TRBV12-4,TRBJ2-3,many,-,TGTGCCAGCAGTTTAGAGGGACACCGCCAGTATTTT,CASSLEGHRQYF
TRBV4-1,TRBJ1-1,-,-,TGCGCCAGCAGCCAAGTTACGAACACTGAAGCTTTCTTT,CASSQVTNTEAFF
TRBV3-1,TRBJ1-1,many,-,TGTGCCAGCAGACCCCATCAGGGGTTAAACACTGAAGCTTTCTTT,CASRPHQGLNTEAFF
TRBV27,TRBJ2-1,many,-,TGTGCCAGCAGTCTAGGAGAGGGGGAGTACAATGAGCAGTTCTTC,CASSLGEGEYNEQFF